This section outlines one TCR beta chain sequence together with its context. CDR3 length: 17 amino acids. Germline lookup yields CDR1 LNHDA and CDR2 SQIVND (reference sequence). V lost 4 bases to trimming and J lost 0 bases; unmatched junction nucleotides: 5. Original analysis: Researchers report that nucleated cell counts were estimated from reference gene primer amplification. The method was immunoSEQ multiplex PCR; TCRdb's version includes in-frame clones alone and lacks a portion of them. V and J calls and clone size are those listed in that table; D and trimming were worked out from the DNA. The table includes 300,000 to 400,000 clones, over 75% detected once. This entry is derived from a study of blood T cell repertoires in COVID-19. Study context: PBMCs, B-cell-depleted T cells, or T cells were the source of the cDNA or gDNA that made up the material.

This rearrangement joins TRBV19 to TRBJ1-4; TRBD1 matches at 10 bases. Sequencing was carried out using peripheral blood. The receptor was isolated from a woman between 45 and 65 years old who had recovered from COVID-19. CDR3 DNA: TGTGCCAGTAGTACAAGGACAGGGGGATCAACTAATGAAAAACTGTTTTTT. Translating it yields CASSTRTGGSTNEKLFF.